Presented here are 19 T cell receptor beta chains from one specimen sequenced in a study of early T cells in non-severe SARS-CoV-2 infection. TCRdb used MiXCR to reprocess the 5' RACE reads, holding one entry per CDR3 protein. Of 88,000 or so distinct CDR3 sequences listed, 14% to 15% were seen once; the top ten hold 4.5% to 7%. The sequenced sample consisted of whole blood. These receptors were collected from an adult who was a healthcare worker with PCR-confirmed SARS-CoV-2 infection or an uninfected control (not recorded which).

The chain links TRBV7-6 to TRBJ2-5, with D perhaps matching TRBD2 (5 bases). Trimming shortened V by 3 bases and J by 2 bases, and 7 bases separated the two germline ends. CDR1 is SGHVS and CDR2 is FNYEAQ in the germline V gene. This CDR3 has 13 residues. CDR3 loop: CASSFRTQETQYF. CDR3 nucleotides: TGTGCCAGCAGCTTCAGGACTCAAGAGACCCAGTACTTC.

This clonotype was observed a handful of times. This chain joins TRBV11-2 and TRBJ2-1; D unresolved. CDR1 is SGHAT, CDR2 FQNNGV, per germline. The V and J ends lost 3 bases and 8 bases respectively, with 11 bases between them. The CDR3 runs 13 residues. For the CDR3, the DNA is TGTGCCAGCAGCTTGCGCGGAGTTGATGAGCAGTTCTTC. Translating it yields CASSLRGVDEQFF. Filled out from reference TRBV11-2 and TRBJ2-1, the complete variable domain reads EAGVAQSPRYKIIEKRQSVAFWCNPISGHATLYWYQQILGQGPKLLIQFQNNGVVDDSQLPKDRFSAERLKGVDSTLKIQPAKLEDSAVYLCASSLRGVDEQFFGPGTRLTVL.

This clonotype was observed a few times. The gene calls are TRBV19 and TRBJ2-5; D tentatively reads TRBD1 or TRBD2 (5 bases each). The V and J ends lost 6 bases and 6 bases respectively, with 14 bases between them. Germline lookup yields CDR1 LNHDA and CDR2 SQIVND (reference sequence). The CDR3 is 13 residues long. The CDR3 sequence: CASRRDQEQTQYF. The CDR3 bases are TGTGCCAGTAGACGGGACCAAGAGCAGACCCAGTACTTC.

This clonotype was seen more than once but under ten times. V is TRBV15 and J is TRBJ2-7; the D gene could be TRBD1 or TRBD2 (5 bases each). CDR1 is LNHNV, CDR2 YYDKDF, per germline (reference sequence). V shed 5 bases and J shed 2 bases, with 13 bases lying between them. The CDR3 has 14 residues. The DNA for the CDR3 is TGTGCCACCAGCCCCGGGACCCCGACCTACGAGCAGTACTTC. It specifies CATSPGTPTYEQYF.

This clonotype was seen many times. The V call is TRBV6-6, the J call TRBJ2-7; 7 bases fit TRBD2. The CDR3 has 15 residues. Trimming at V came to 6 bases and at J to 0 bases, leaving 8 bases not matched to a gene. From germline, CDR1 is MNHNY and CDR2 SVGAGI (reference sequence). The CDR3 DNA is TGTGCCAGCAGACGTACCCTAGCGGACTCCTACGAGCAGTACTTC. The encoded protein is CASRRTLADSYEQYF.

The sample holds a few counts of this clonotype. The chain recombines TRBV7-9 with TRBJ2-7; the D gene is possibly TRBD2 (5 bases). This CDR3 comprises 15 residues. V dropped 2 bases and J dropped 6 bases, with 17 bases sitting between them. CDR1 and CDR2 (germline): SEHNR, FQNEAQ (reference sequence). This CDR3 reads CASSLMGGSGSEQYF. The CDR3 region has the DNA TGTGCCAGCAGCTTAATGGGTGGGAGTGGGTCCGAGCAGTACTTC.

The V call is TRBV11-3, the J call TRBJ2-7; TRBD1 matches at 8 bases. Germline V lookup: CDR1 SGHNT, CDR2 YENEEA. Losses at the gene ends were 5 bases for V and 5 bases for J; bases not matched to a gene: 5. The CDR3 is made up of 13 amino acids. The CDR3 sequence is CASSDRGIDEQYF. In DNA, the CDR3 is TGTGCCAGCAGCGACAGGGGTATTGACGAGCAGTACTTC.

V usage is TRBV10-3 and J usage is TRBJ2-3; 9 nucleotides agree with TRBD2. Germline values: CDR1 ENHRY, CDR2 SYGVKD. Trimming took 3 bases from V and 5 from J; bases not matched to a gene: 9. The CDR3 length is 16 residues. The CDR3 loop reads CAISDPPSGIVDTQYF. The CDR3 DNA reads TGTGCCATCAGTGATCCCCCTAGCGGGATAGTAGATACGCAGTATTTT.

The genes are TRBV28 and TRBJ1-5; D ambiguous. The V gene's germline CDR1 is MDHEN and CDR2 SYDVKM. The V end lost 6 bases, the J end lost 0 bases, and 12 bases lay between the germline ends. The CDR3 covers 15 residues. For the CDR3, the DNA is TGTGCCAGCAGCCCCGTGGGGTCTAGCAATCAGCCCCAGCATTTT. It encodes CASSPVGSSNQPQHF.

The chain links TRBV10-3 to TRBJ2-7, with TRBD2 matching over 9 bases. V dropped 4 bases and J dropped 4; count of bases not matched to a gene: 8. There are 15 residues in the CDR3. From germline, CDR1 is ENHRY and CDR2 SYGVKD. DNA for the CDR3: TGTGCCATCAGTGTCGGTAGCGGGAGTCCATACGAGCAGTACTTC. Protein product: CAISVGSGSPYEQYF.

This clonotype occurred a few times. The chain is built from TRBV5-1 and TRBJ1-2, with 9 bases that match TRBD1. This CDR3 spans 16 amino acids. V trimming: 0 bases; J trimming: 4 bases; junction bases outside the gene matches: 7. The germline V gene encodes CDR1 SGHRS and CDR2 YFSETQ. This CDR3 is CASSLDSTGGIYGYTF. The CDR3 DNA is TGCGCCAGCAGCTTGGATTCCACAGGGGGCATCTATGGCTACACCTTC.

This clonotype was detected many times. The V gene is TRBV7-2, the J gene TRBJ2-3; possibly TRBD2 for D (6 bases). The CDR3 is 13 amino acids. V lost 9 bases to trimming and J lost 1 base, with 11 bases between them. Germline CDR1 and CDR2: SGHTA and FQGNSA. CDR3 DNA sequence: TGTGCCAGGGGGTGGGAGGGCACAGATACGCAGTATTTT. It translates to CARGWEGTDTQYF.

The gene calls are TRBV21-1 and TRBJ1-1; the table gives TRBD1 as D, unverified against the DNA. TRBV21-1 is tagged as a pseudogene. The CDR3 loop spans 14 amino acids. This chain's CDR3 is CASSKPGHNTEAFF. The DNA of the CDR3 is TGTGCCAGCAGCAAGCCGGGACACAACACTGAAGCTTTCTTT.

This clonotype was counted at least ten times. This chain connects TRBV20-1 to TRBJ2-7; tentatively, D is TRBD1 (6 bases). Germline CDR1 is DFQATT and CDR2 is SNEGSKA (reference sequence). The CDR3 spans 15 residues. The germline V and J ends were trimmed by 2 bases and 0 bases, with 14 bases remaining between them. The CDR3, as DNA: TGCAGTGCTAGATCCCCGAGGGGGTCCTCCTACGAGCAGTACTTC. Translating gives CSARSPRGSSYEQYF.

The rearrangement links TRBV7-6 to TRBJ1-1, with 9 bases fitting TRBD1. The V gene end was trimmed by 8 bases and the J gene end by 4 bases; junction bases not matched to a gene: 5. The germline V gene has CDR1 SGHVS and CDR2 FNYEAQ. The CDR3 sequence is 13 residues long. The chain's CDR3 is CASGGQGATEAFF. CDR3 DNA sequence: TGTGCCAGCGGGGGACAGGGTGCCACTGAAGCTTTCTTT.

A remark on this clonotype: A read error may explain this, as a much larger clone is one base away. The genes are TRBV6-5 and TRBJ2-1; 7 nucleotides line up with TRBD2. The germline CDR1 and CDR2 sequences are MNHEY and SVGAGI. CDR3 length: 14 residues. DNA for the CDR3: TGTGTCAGCACGTGGAGCGGGGCGTACAATGAGCAGTTCTTC. It yields the protein CVSTWSGAYNEQFF.

The V gene is TRBV28, the J gene TRBJ2-1, with TRBD1 as a possible D gene (6 bases). The V gene lost 6 bases and the J gene lost 9 bases, with 15 bases spanning the gap. Germline CDR1 is MDHEN and CDR2 is SYDVKM. The CDR3 is made up of 13 amino acids. The CDR3 DNA is TGTGCCAGCAGAATCCTCCGGGACACTGAGCAGTTCTTC. Its protein product is CASRILRDTEQFF.

The rearrangement uses TRBV28 and TRBJ2-7; D may correspond to TRBD1 or TRBD2 (5 bases each). V was clipped by 6 bases and J by 6 bases, with 15 bases between them. The CDR3 length is 13 residues. Germline CDR1 MDHEN, CDR2 SYDVKM. The CDR3 here is CASSRGRASEQYF. As DNA, the CDR3 is TGTGCCAGCAGCCGGGGCAGGGCTTCCGAGCAGTACTTC. The full variable domain, with the rest looked up from reference TRBV28 and TRBJ2-7, is DVKVTQSSRYLVKRTGEKVFLECVQDMDHENMFWYRQDPGLGLRLIYFSYDVKMKEKGDIPEGYSVSREKKERFSLILESASTNQTSMYLCASSRGRASEQYFGPGTRLTVT.

The chain is built from TRBV6-6 and TRBJ1-6; D possibly corresponds to TRBD1 (6 bases). There are 15 residues in the CDR3. V lost 5 bases and J lost 7, with 15 bases in between. Looked up from germline, CDR1 is MNHNY and CDR2 is SVGAGI (reference sequence). For the CDR3, the DNA is TGTGCCAGCAGTGAACAGGGCCGGGGGAATTCACCCCTCCACTTT. Translation: CASSEQGRGNSPLHF.